This T cell receptor beta chain was obtained from a study of cytomegalovirus exposure and HLA in healthy donors (dated by TCRdb to 2015 to 2018). About the investigation overall: The 500 to 800 repertoires of the first cohort and the 120 validation repertoires were produced on the same platform, according to a later analysis. The study aimed to test whether cataloging public T cell receptors could reveal signatures of past pathogen exposure. A separate validation cohort of 100 to 150 different subjects was used in addition to the roughly 640-subject first cohort. To predict cytomegalovirus infection status, the study brought together high-throughput TCR immunosequencing, statistical association of individual TCRs with disease status, and machine learning. The study at large found these results: The authors suggested that the approach could potentially be generalized to other disease states and immunological phenotypes. In the study, approximately 160 TCR beta chains were listed as associated with cytomegalovirus. Cytomegalovirus status was reported to be diagnosed by the classifier with high specificity and sensitivity in both the original and validation cohorts. While some public TCRs were present in many individuals, most TCR sequences turned up only very rarely across donors. Of the cluster scores, approximately 95% were above 0 in a later analysis, which found that TCRs clustered in the first cohort also tended to co-occur in the approximately 120 validation repertoires. A later analysis lacked HLA typing for the validation cohort, so it scored co-occurrence in that cohort across all 120 repertoires. Three of the identified cytomegalovirus-associated TCR beta chains were confirmed in vitro to be specific for cytomegalovirus antigens.

The library was prepared using the immunoSEQ multiplex PCR assay. The authors' pipeline ran thus. To diagnose cytomegalovirus status from the catalog of TCR beta chain sequences, a statistical classification framework was built. The clones in this table, taken by TCRdb from immuneACCESS, are in-frame only. Not every clone is retained; where verified, under half of the shortfall comes from an unresolved V gene, and the cause of the rest is unknown. V, J and clone size derive from that table, while D and trimming were established from the DNA sequence. The sample table shows 65,000 or so clones, and 92% are seen once. 1% to 1.5% of the sample belongs to the ten largest clones. Separate from the approximately 700-subject first cohort, the validation cohort of around 130 subjects was the group to which the donors belonged. In the case of this clone: Its recognized antigen is unknown. No qualities accompany the bases; no much larger clone lies one base away.

The CDR3 has 15 amino acids, counting the end cysteine and phenylalanine. Of all the DNA, just the CDR3 is kept, 45 bases in frame from base 1. The junction carries 10 bases between V and J, which are trimmed by 0 bases and 0 bases respectively. According to the germline V gene, CDR1 reads SGHRS and CDR2 reads YFSETQ. In this chain, TRBV5-1 is recombined with TRBJ2-7, with no D gene named confidently. The clonotype was recovered from a woman aged 18 to 35 in good health and CMV-seronegative. Source material: PBMCs. DNA sequence: TGCGCCAGCAGCTTGGAGACCTACAGCTCCTACGAGCAGTACTTC. Translated, it reads CASSLETYSSYEQYF.